The clone carrying this T cell receptor (beta chain) appeared many times. Its cognate antigen is unknown. The data derive from a study of T cells in Graves' hyperthyroidism and ophthalmopathy. The study, taken as a whole, reports: Stable hyperthyroidism was told apart from ophthalmopathy by a model built on 13 V-J features. Among clonotypes expanded in thyroid above 0.001, most were also found in blood.

This CDR3 is built from 12 residues. CDR1 is GTSNPN, CDR2 SVGIG, per germline (reference sequence). V shed 1 base and J shed 5 bases, with 8 bases lying between them. Uncontrolled infection, other autoimmune disease, pregnancy or lactation barred patients from enrollment. In making diagnoses, clinical symptoms, serum thyroxine and TRAb, thyroid ultrasound and orbital computed tomography were all used. The source material, RNA transcripts, was used to amplify TCR beta CDR3 regions. Primed by the HTBI set, a first-round RT-PCR was run on the TCR CDR3. TCRdb re-called the multiplex PCR reads with MiXCR, one entry per CDR3 protein. The data hold roughly 240,000 distinct CDR3 sequences, with around 26% observed a single time.

This sequence was found in a middle-aged woman with Graves' ophthalmopathy. The sequenced sample consisted of blood. The chain uses TRBV30 and TRBJ2-5; perhaps TRBD1 as D (6 bases). DNA for the CDR3: TGTGCCTGGAGTGGGGGGCTGGAGACCCAGTACTTC. This encodes CAWSGGLETQYF.